These 15 T cell receptor beta chains came from one sample sequenced in a study of blood T cell repertoires in COVID-19. Only in-frame clones appear in the TCRdb table, and some are missing; sequencing was by immunoSEQ multiplex PCR. Here the sample spans about 68,000 clones, about 85% being singletons. Sequenced material: peripheral blood. Receptor source: a woman aged 45-59 years with COVID-19, enrolled during active disease.

The chain has TRBV2 and TRBJ2-2; 7 nucleotides align to TRBD1. The length of the CDR3 is 13 residues. The J segment lost 4 bases and the V segment lost 7 bases, leaving 3 bases of the junction unmatched. Germline V CDR1 and CDR2: SNHLY, FYNNEI. The CDR3 DNA follows: TGTGCCAGCACTGAGGGGGCCACCGGGGAGCTGTTTTTT. This codes for CASTEGATGELFF.

The CDR3, as DNA: TGTGCCAGCAGTGAACAGCGGGGAGACATTCAGTACTTC. It specifies CASSEQRGDIQYF. The chain couples TRBV6-4 to TRBJ2-4; 7 bases line up with TRBD2. Unmatched junction bases numbered 4, after V lost 3 bases and J lost 8 bases. Germline V lookup: CDR1 MRHNA, CDR2 SNTAGT. The CDR3 has 13 residues.

This clone showed up just once. The V gene is TRBV18, the J gene TRBJ2-5; possible D gene TRBD2, 5 bases. V lost 3 bases and J 4 bases, leaving 18 bases between the germline ends. CDR3 size: 16 residues. Germline V gives CDR1 KGHSH, CDR2 LQKENI. The CDR3 nucleotides read TGTGCCAGCTCACCTCGGGCTAGCAGTCTTGGAGAGACCCAGTACTTC. Translated, it gives CASSPRASSLGETQYF.

This clone was found a few times. The chain recombines TRBV4-2 with TRBJ1-2, with TRBD1 matching over 8 bases. This CDR3 has 13 residues. Looked up from germline, CDR1 is LGHNA and CDR2 is YNFKEQ. V shed 4 bases and J 4 bases; nucleotides not matched to a gene: 2. This chain's CDR3 is CASSLDRGYGYTF. CDR3 coding DNA: TGTGCCAGCAGCCTCGACAGGGGCTATGGCTACACCTTC.

The CDR3 loop reads CAIAGQALYGYTF. CDR3 nucleotide sequence: TGTGCCATCGCGGGGCAGGCCCTCTATGGCTACACCTTC. This rearrangement joins TRBV10-3 to TRBJ1-2; maybe TRBD1 (5 bases). Germline CDR1 and CDR2: ENHRY and SYGVKD. The CDR3 is 13 residues long. Trimming removed 8 bases from V and 4 bases from J, with 14 bases in between.

This chain uses TRBV6-2 or TRBV6-3 with TRBJ2-6, with 8 bases that match TRBD1. The CDR3 runs 20 residues. The germline V gene has CDR1 MNHEY and CDR2 SVGEGT. Germline trimming cut 4 bases from V and 2 bases from J; bases unmatched to any gene: 16. Written as DNA, the CDR3 is TGTGCCAGCAGTTGGGTCTCCGGGACAGGCAGCTTTACTGGGGCCAACGTCCTGACTTTC. Protein product: CASSWVSGTGSFTGANVLTF.

V is TRBV4-1 and J is TRBJ2-1; D remains ambiguous. Trimming left V 0 bases short and J 10 bases short, with 16 bases between. CDR3 length: 15 amino acids. Per germline, CDR1 MGHRA and CDR2 YSYEKL. The CDR3 reads CASSQERFHTPEQFF. CDR3 DNA sequence: TGCGCCAGCAGCCAAGAAAGATTCCACACCCCCGAGCAGTTCTTC.

This clone was picked up a small number of times. This chain connects TRBV9 to TRBJ1-1; a possible D gene is TRBD1 (6 bases). The V end lost 2 bases, the J end lost 4 bases, and 12 bases lay between the germline ends. Germline V gene lookup returns CDR1 SGDLS and CDR2 YYNGEE. CDR3 length: 14 amino acids. The DNA of the CDR3 is TGTGCCAGCAGCGTCGGGACATTCAGCACTGAAGCTTTCTTT. It specifies CASSVGTFSTEAFF.

This rearrangement joins TRBV29-1 to TRBJ2-3, with 11 bases that match TRBD2. With 4 bases clipped from V and 11 bases from J, the junction kept 17 bases outside the gene matches. The CDR3 totals 16 residues. The germline CDR1 and CDR2 sequences are SQVTM and ANQGSEA. CDR3 bases: TGCAGCGTTGTCCGGCTAGCGGGAGGCCCCAATTCGGGGCAGTATTTT. It translates to CSVVRLAGGPNSGQYF.

The gene calls are TRBV28 and TRBJ2-3, with D hard to call. Trimming pared 4 bases from V and 0 bases from J, leaving 17 bases between. Germline CDR1 reads MDHEN; CDR2 reads SYDVKM. The CDR3 sequence is 17 residues long. The CDR3 region is CASSSDLLLSSTDTQYF. The CDR3 nucleotides are TGTGCCAGCAGTTCCGATCTACTGCTATCTAGCACAGATACGCAGTATTTT.

This clone has just a few counts. The V and J genes are TRBV30 and TRBJ1-4; TRBD1 is a possible D gene (5 bases). Trimming left V 3 bases short and J 8 bases short, with 13 bases between. The CDR3 contains 13 residues. Looked up from germline, CDR1 is GTSNPN and CDR2 is SVGIG (reference sequence). CDR3 coding DNA: TGTGCCTGGAGCTGGAGAAACAGGGAAAAACTGTTTTTT. This gives the protein CAWSWRNREKLFF.

The chain employs TRBV28 and TRBJ1-2; D perhaps matches TRBD1 (6 bases). The CDR3 is 13 amino acids. Germline loops: CDR1 MDHEN, CDR2 SYDVKM. V gave up 2 bases and J gave up 8 bases, with 12 bases separating them. In nucleotides, the CDR3 is TGTGCCAGCAGTTTAACAGGGTTAAGCGGCTACACCTTC. Its protein product is CASSLTGLSGYTF.

The chain links TRBV18 to TRBJ2-5; 9 nucleotides align to TRBD1. Germline CDR1 is KGHSH and CDR2 is LQKENI. CDR3 length equals 12 residues. V lost 6 bases to trimming and J lost 7 bases; unmatched junction nucleotides: 3. CDR3 sequence (DNA): TGTGCCAGCTCCCTGGGACAGGGGACCCAGTACTTC. The encoded protein is CASSLGQGTQYF.

J is TRBJ1-6 and V is TRBV30, with a tentative D call TRBD1 (5 bases). This CDR3 is built from 13 residues. V was clipped by 0 bases and J by 7 bases, with 7 bases between them. The germline V gene encodes CDR1 GTSNPN and CDR2 SVGIG (reference sequence). The CDR3 protein is CAWSVGGNSPLHF. For the CDR3, the DNA is TGTGCCTGGAGTGTCGGGGGAAATTCACCCCTCCACTTT.

There are a few counts of this clone. The V call is TRBV6-5, the J call TRBJ2-1; TRBD1 agrees at 8 bases. The germline V gene encodes CDR1 MNHEY and CDR2 SVGAGI. The CDR3 is made up of 15 amino acids. The V segment lost 6 bases and the J segment 6 bases; nucleotides outside the gene matches: 10. The chain's CDR3 is CASSRTGSTGNEQFF. In nucleotides, the CDR3 is TGTGCCAGCAGCAGGACAGGGAGTACCGGCAATGAGCAGTTCTTC.